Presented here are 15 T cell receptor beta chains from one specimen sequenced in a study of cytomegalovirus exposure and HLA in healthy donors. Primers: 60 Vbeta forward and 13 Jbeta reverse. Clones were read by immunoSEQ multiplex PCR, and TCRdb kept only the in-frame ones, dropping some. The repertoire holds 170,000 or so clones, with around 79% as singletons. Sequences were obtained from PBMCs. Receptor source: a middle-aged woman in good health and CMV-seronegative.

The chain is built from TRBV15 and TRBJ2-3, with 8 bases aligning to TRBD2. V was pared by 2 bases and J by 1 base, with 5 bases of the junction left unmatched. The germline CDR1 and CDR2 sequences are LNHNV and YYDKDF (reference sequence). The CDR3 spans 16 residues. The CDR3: CATSRQTGGGTDTQYF. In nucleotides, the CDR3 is TGTGCCACCAGCAGACAAACCGGGGGGGGCACAGATACGCAGTATTTT.

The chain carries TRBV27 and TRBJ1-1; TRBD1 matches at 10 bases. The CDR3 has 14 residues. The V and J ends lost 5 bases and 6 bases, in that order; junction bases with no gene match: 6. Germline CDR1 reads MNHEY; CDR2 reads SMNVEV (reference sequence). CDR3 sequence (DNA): TGTGCCAGCAGTCCACGGGACAGGGGCGCTGAAGCTTTCTTT. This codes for CASSPRDRGAEAFF.

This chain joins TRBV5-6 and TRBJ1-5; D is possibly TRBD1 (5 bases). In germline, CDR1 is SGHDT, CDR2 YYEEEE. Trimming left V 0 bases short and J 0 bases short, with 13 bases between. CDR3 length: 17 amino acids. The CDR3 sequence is CASSLAQGGYSNQPQHF. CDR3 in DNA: TGTGCCAGCAGCTTGGCCCAGGGCGGATATAGCAATCAGCCCCAGCATTTT.

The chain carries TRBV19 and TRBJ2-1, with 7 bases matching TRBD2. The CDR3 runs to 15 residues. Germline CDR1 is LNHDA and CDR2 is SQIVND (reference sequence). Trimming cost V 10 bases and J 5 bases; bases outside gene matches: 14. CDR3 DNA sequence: TGTGCCACCTATCCGGGGGGACTGGCCCACAATGAGCAGTTCTTC. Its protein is CATYPGGLAHNEQFF.

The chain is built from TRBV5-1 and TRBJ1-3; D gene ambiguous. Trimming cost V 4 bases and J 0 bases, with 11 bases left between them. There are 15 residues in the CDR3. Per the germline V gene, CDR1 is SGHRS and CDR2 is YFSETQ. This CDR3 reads CASSPPRDSGNTIYF. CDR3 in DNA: TGCGCCAGCAGCCCACCGAGGGACTCTGGAAACACCATATATTTT.

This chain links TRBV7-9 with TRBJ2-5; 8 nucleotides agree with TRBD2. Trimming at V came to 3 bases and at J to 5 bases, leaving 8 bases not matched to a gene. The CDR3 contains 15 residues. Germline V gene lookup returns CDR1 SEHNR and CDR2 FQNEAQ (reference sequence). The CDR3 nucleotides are TGTGCCAGCAGCTTCGGGACTAGACAAAGGGAGACCCAGTACTTC. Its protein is CASSFGTRQRETQYF.

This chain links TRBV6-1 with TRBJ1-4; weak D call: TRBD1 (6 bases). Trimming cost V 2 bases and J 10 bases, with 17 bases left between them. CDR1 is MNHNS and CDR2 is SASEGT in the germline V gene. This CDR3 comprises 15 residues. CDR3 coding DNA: TGTGCCAGCAGTGAACACAGGGCCGGAGTTCGAAAACTGTTTTTT. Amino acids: CASSEHRAGVRKLFF.

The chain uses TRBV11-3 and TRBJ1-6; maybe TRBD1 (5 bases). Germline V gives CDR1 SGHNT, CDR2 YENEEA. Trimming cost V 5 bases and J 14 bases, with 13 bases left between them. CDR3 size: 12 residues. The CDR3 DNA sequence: TGTGCCAGCAGCCCGGGGGAGGCGTCCCTCCACTTT. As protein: CASSPGEASLHF.

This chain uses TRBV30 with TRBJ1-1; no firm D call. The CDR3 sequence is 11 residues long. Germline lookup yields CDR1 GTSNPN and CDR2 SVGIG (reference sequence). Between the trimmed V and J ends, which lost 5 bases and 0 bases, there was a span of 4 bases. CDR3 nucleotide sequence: TGTGCCTGGGCAGTGAACACTGAAGCTTTCTTT. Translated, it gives CAWAVNTEAFF.

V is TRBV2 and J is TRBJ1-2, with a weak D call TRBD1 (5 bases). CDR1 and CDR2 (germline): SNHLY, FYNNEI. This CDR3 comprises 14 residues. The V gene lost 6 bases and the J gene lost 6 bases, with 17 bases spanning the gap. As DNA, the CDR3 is TGTGCCAGCAGGCGGGAGGTCAGGGCTCATGGCTACACCTTC. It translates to CASRREVRAHGYTF.

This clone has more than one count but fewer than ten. The CDR3 here is CASSGGAGVLNTEAFF. As DNA, the CDR3 is TGCGCCAGCAGCGGTGGGGCAGGGGTTTTGAACACTGAAGCTTTCTTT. V and J are TRBV5-1 and TRBJ1-1, with D perhaps TRBD1 (6 bases). Trimming took off 4 bases at V and 0 bases at J, with 16 bases between the two ends. In germline, CDR1 is SGHRS, CDR2 YFSETQ. The CDR3 spans 16 residues.

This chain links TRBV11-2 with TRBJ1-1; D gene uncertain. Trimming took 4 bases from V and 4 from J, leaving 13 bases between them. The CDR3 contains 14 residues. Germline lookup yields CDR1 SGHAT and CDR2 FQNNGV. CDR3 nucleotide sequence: TGTGCCAGCAGCTCCCTCGCAGAGGGCACTGAAGCTTTCTTT. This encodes CASSSLAEGTEAFF.

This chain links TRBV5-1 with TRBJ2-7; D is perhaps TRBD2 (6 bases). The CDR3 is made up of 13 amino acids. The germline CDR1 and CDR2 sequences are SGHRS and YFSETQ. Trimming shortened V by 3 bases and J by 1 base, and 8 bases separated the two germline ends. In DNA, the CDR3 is TGCGCCAGCAGCTGGGGACTTTCCTACGAGCAGTACTTC. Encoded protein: CASSWGLSYEQYF.

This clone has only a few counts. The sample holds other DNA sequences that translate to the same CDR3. The CDR3 region has the DNA TGTGCCAGCAGCCAAGCTGGCAATCAGCCCCAGCATTTT. Translated: CASSQAGNQPQHF. V gene TRBV14 combines with J gene TRBJ1-5; D remains unclear. The CDR3 sequence is 13 residues long. Between the trimmed V and J ends, which lost 1 base and 2 bases, there was a span of 3 bases. Germline-derived CDR1 and CDR2 are SGHDN and FVKESK.

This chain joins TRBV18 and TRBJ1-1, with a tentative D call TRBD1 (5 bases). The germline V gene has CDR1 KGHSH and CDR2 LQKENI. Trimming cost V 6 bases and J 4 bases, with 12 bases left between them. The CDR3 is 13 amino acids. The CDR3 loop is CASSREDGTEAFF. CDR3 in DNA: TGTGCCAGCTCCAGGGAGGACGGCACTGAAGCTTTCTTT.